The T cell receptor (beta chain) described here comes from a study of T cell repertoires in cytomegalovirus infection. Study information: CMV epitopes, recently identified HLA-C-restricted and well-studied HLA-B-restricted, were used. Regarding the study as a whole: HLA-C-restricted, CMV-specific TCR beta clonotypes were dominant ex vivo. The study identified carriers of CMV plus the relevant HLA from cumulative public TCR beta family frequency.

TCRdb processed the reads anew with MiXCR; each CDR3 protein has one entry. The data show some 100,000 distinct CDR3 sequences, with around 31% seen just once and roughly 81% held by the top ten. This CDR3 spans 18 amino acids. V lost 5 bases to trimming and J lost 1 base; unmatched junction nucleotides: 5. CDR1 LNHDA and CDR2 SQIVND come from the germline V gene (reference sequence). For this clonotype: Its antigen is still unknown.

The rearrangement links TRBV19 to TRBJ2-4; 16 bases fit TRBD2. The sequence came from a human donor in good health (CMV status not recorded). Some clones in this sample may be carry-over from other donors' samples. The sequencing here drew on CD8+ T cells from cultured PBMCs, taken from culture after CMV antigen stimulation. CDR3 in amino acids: CASSAGLAGGPAKNIQYF. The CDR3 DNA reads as TGTGCCAGTAGTGCGGGACTAGCGGGGGGGCCGGCCAAAAACATTCAGTACTTC. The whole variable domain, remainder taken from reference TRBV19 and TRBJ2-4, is DGGITQSPKYLFRKEGQNVTLSCEQNLNHDAMYWYRQDPGQGLRLIYYSQIVNDFQKGDIAEGYSVSREKKESFPLTVTSAQKNPTAFYLCASSAGLAGGPAKNIQYFGAGTRLSVL.